The source of this TCR beta chain is a study of shared clonotypes between healthy human individuals (dated by TCRdb to about 2020). Concerning the study at large: Three men and a couple of women, aged 18 to 49 years, made up the cohort. For each donor, three plates each were used for CD4 naive and CD4 memory, two plates were used for CD8 naive, and one plate was used for CD8 memory. Blood TCR repertoires of a handful of healthy adults were deeply sequenced to estimate repertoire size and the extent of clonotype sharing between individuals. To increase sequencing depth and limit assay-specific biases, TCR repertoire library preparation and sequencing were carried out by different laboratories using diverse techniques. Between about 0.85 and 8.9 billion PBMCs per donor were obtained by leukapheresis. The full study reports these points: Pairwise subsampling led to the expectation that sequencing depth would affect the degree of clonotype sharing among donors. The small number of donors limited the genetic and exposure-history diversity represented. Compared with non-shared clonotypes, the clonotypes found in all four sorted-subset donors had higher generation probabilities. Only blood was sampled, and tissue TCR repertoires likely differ from those in blood. Even with the large sequencing depth, rarefaction of the sorted-subset datasets indicated that sequencing was incomplete. Sharing across a few donors was observed for about 5% of naive CD4, 3% to 3.5% of naive CD8, 2% to 2.5% of memory CD4, and about 0.4% of memory CD8 clonotypes. Naive subsets generally had larger estimated clonotype richness than memory subsets.

Remarks on this clone: Its antigen specificity is not known. Base-call qualities are not available, and no considerably larger clone is one nucleotide away.

Using the deep immunoSEQ assay, multiplex PCR amplified TCR CDR3 regions from genomic DNA. Genomic DNA extracted from each cell subset was distributed evenly over all wells of several immunoSEQ 96-well plates, and each plate served as one replicate. For sorted subsets, around 200 ng genomic DNA, equal to 30,000 or so T cell genomes, was loaded into each replicate PCR. The purified libraries were quantified using a Qubit 3.0 fluorometer, sized with a Bioanalyzer 2100, and then quantified again using the KAPA Library Quantification kit. Every immunoSEQ 96-well plate was sequenced on a dedicated single-read 150-cycle Illumina NextSeq 550 flow cell. The study's own analysis went as follows. Because only junctional sequences without quality scores were contained in the immunoSEQ output, filtering matching that applied to full-length reads could not be performed. To assign V/J genes and CDR3, sequences were annotated against IMGT germline references using PyIR, a Python wrapper for IgBLAST v1.9. Any read was removed if the V/J assignment was weak (E-value above 1e-6), the CDR3 was missing, or the read contained stop codons, out-of-frame junctions, or ambiguous translated residues. V3J clonotypes were defined as sequences sharing an identical inferred V gene, J gene, and CDR3 amino acid sequence. The percentage overlap between two repertoires was calculated by dividing the number of shared unique clonotypes by the size of the smaller repertoire. Three approaches were used to assess repertoire richness: RTK rarefaction, the Chao1 estimator, and Recon v2.1 estimates of unobserved clonotypes. Generation probabilities for all TCRbeta clonotypes obtained by the gDNA method from a handful of donors were computed using OLGA. TCRdb took this table from immuneACCESS and kept in-frame rearrangements with V and J called. Such tables lack part of the clones; where checked against another copy, unresolved V genes explain under half of the gap, and the rest is unexplained. Clonal size and the V and J genes are those of that table, whereas D and trimming came from the DNA. The sample table contains 1.4 million to 1.5 million clones; only one count was recorded for 95% to 97% of them. More than 0.9% of the sample rests with the top ten.

The donors were healthy, HIV-negative adults with no recently reported acute infections or vaccinations. Only Caucasian adults living in Nashville, Tennessee, USA were represented among the donors. CD4+ T cells were enriched by magnetic negative selection; naive cells were then positively selected on CD45RA, and the negative fraction formed the memory subset. Blood was collected by leukapheresis, and PBMCs were isolated by Ficoll-Histopaque density gradient centrifugation and then cryopreserved in liquid nitrogen vapor phase. Purity and quantity of every magnetically sorted T cell population were checked by analytical flow cytometry. Each sorted fraction had its genomic DNA isolated and then quantified by UV absorbance on a Nanodrop 2000c. V was cut back by 5 bases and J by 0 bases, leaving a gap of 6 bases between them. The CDR3, cysteine through phenylalanine, is 13 amino acids long. Left in the record is the CDR3 DNA by itself, 39 bases read in frame from the first base. The germline V gene specifies WSHSY as CDR1 and SAAADI as CDR2.

The receptor was derived from a man between 25 and 39 years old in good health. Sequenced: naive CD4+ T cells sorted from blood. The label giving this sample's cell subset or site can be read as: CD45RA+ positively selected. The chain employs TRBV10-2 and TRBJ2-3, with no D gene named confidently. Read as DNA, the sequence is TGCGCCAGCAGTAGACCTAGCACAGATACGCAGTATTTT. Its protein is CASSRPSTDTQYF.